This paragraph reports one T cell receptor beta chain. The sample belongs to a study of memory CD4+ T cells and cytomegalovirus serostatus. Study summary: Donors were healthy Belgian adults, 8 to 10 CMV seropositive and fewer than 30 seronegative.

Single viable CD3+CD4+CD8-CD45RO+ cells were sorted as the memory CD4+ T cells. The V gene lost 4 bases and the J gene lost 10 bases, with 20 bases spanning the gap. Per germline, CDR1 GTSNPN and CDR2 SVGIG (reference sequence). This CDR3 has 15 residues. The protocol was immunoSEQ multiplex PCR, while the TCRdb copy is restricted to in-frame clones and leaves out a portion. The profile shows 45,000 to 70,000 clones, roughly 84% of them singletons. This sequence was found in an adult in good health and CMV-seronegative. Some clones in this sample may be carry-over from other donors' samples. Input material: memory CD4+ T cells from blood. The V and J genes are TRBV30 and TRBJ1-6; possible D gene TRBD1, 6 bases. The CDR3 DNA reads TGTGCCTGGAAGTCGGGGGCGGGTTCGAGGTCACCCCTCCACTTT. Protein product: CAWKSGAGSRSPLHF. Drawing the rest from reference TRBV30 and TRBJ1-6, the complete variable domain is SQTIHQWPATLVQPVGSPLSLECTVEGTSNPNLYWYRQAAGRGLQLLFYSVGIGQISSEVPQNLSASRPQDRQFILSSKKLLLSDSGFYLCAWKSGAGSRSPLHFGNGTRLTVT.